In this sample, the clone carrying this TCR beta chain turned up once. Measured with immunoSEQ multiplex PCR; TCRdb has only the in-frame clones, and not every one. The table has 2,100,000 or so clones, approximately 94% seen once. This sample stems from a study of shared clonotypes between healthy human individuals. It was into CD45RA+ naive and CD45RA-negative memory subsets that the CD4+ cells were split. The receptor was isolated from a man younger than 30 in good health. Sequencing was done on a sample of naive CD4+ T cells sorted from blood. Described subset: CD45RA+ positively selected.

CDR3 DNA sequence: TGCGCCAGCAGCCCCATACAGGGGGCATACACAGATACGCAGTATTTT. Translated: CASSPIQGAYTDTQYF. The genes are TRBV4-1 and TRBJ2-3; 9 bases agree with TRBD1. Germline lookup yields CDR1 MGHRA and CDR2 YSYEKL. The CDR3 has 16 amino acids. After removal of 4 bases from V and 2 bases from J, the junction contained 7 bases not matched to a gene.